This T cell receptor (beta chain) was identified in a study of CD8+ T cells in alopecia areata. For the study at large: Oral tofacitinib, 5 to 10 mg twice daily, was given in an open-label trial. After 6 to 18 months of tofacitinib, follow-up continued 6 months off drug. Study-wide results and caveats: Many of the expanded lesional clones endured in scalp and blood while on tofacitinib.

Treatment in this sample: oral pan-JAK inhibitor, 5-10 mg twice daily. Researchers took lesional scalp punch biopsies and peripheral blood from people who were alopecia areata patients. Extraction and reverse transcription of RNA yielded cDNA as the sequencing template. Sequencing was performed with immunoSEQ multiplex PCR; in TCRdb, only in-frame clones are kept and a portion is missing. The sample includes about 200,000 clones, roughly 56% of them seen just once. This clone was observed a handful of times. What it binds is not known. Trimming stripped 3 bases from V and 2 bases from J, with 13 bases between. CDR3 size: 15 residues. The germline gives CDR1 LGHNA, CDR2 YSLEER.

The rearrangement uses TRBV4-3 and TRBJ1-2; D unclear. This sample comprised CD4+ T cells sorted from blood, obtained at week 4, from a patient treated with tofacitinib. This clonotype was obtained from a human donor with alopecia areata. The CDR3: CASSHVVRENYGYTF. The DNA of the CDR3 is TGCGCCAGCAGCCATGTGGTCCGGGAAAACTATGGCTACACCTTC.